The clone carrying this T cell receptor beta chain was detected only a few times. This specimen comes from a study of identical twins. TCRdb reprocessed the 5' RACE reads with MiXCR, giving one entry per CDR3 protein. The repertoire holds 700,000 to 950,000 distinct CDR3 sequences, around an eighth seen once, with 1.5% to 2% in the top ten. These same data were also listed under a study on yellow fever vaccine responses in identical twins.

The TCR originated in a woman aged 18-30 years in good health. Material for sequencing was PBMCs.

The CDR3 DNA follows: TGTGCCATCAGTGAGTTCGGACAGGCCTTACCTCTCTCTGGAAACACCATATATTTT. Amino acid sequence: CAISEFGQALPLSGNTIYF. V usage is TRBV10-3 and J usage is TRBJ1-3; 7 nucleotides line up with TRBD1. The CDR3 sequence is 19 residues long. The V and J ends lost 1 base and 0 bases, in that order; junction bases with no gene match: 12. The V gene's germline CDR1 is ENHRY and CDR2 SYGVKD.